The T cell receptor (beta chain) under discussion was sequenced for a study of early T cells in non-severe SARS-CoV-2 infection. Whole-study context: Unpaired chains resulted from sequencing bulk RNA of unsorted whole blood.

V shed 7 bases, J shed 4 bases, and the junction held 3 bases outside the gene matches. Germline V CDR1 and CDR2: LNHNV, YYDKDF (reference sequence). The CDR3 runs to 14 residues. TCRdb passed the 5' RACE reads through MiXCR, listing each CDR3 protein once. The sample shows 65,000 to 75,000 distinct CDR3 sequences, 11% of them seen only once. This TCR was recovered from an adult who was a healthcare worker with PCR-confirmed SARS-CoV-2 infection or an uninfected control (not recorded which). The gene calls are TRBV15 and TRBJ2-1; 11 bases line up with TRBD2. Sample: whole blood. This CDR3 reads CATTLAGVYNEQFF. In nucleotides, the CDR3 is TGTGCCACCACACTAGCGGGAGTTTACAATGAGCAGTTCTTC.